The source of this T cell receptor beta chain is a study of a mutant IDH1 vaccine in newly diagnosed glioma. Time point specified: week 47, end of study. Mutant IDH1 20-mer peptide, at 300 ug, made up each vaccine dose, with topical imiquimod. Libraries were prepared by immunoSEQ multiplex PCR; TCRdb keeps only in-frame clonotypes and omits some of them. The sample lists some 49,000 clones, about 80% occurring once. Per the germline V gene, CDR1 is SGHKS and CDR2 is YYEKEE (reference sequence). V lost 6 bases and J lost 5; bases outside the gene matches: 15. This CDR3 spans 17 amino acids. Turning to this clone: The target antigen is unknown.

The V and J genes are TRBV5-5 and TRBJ2-2; 8 nucleotides line up with TRBD1. Here the sequenced sample was PBMCs, taken from a glioma patient whose treatment included an IDH1 peptide vaccine. This sequence was found in a woman in her thirties or forties with glioma. Some clones in this sample may be carry-over from other donors' samples. Written as DNA, the CDR3 is TGTGCCAGCACCCCATCTGGGGGACAGGCAGGTACCGGGGAGCTGTTTTTT. It is translated as CASTPSGGQAGTGELFF.